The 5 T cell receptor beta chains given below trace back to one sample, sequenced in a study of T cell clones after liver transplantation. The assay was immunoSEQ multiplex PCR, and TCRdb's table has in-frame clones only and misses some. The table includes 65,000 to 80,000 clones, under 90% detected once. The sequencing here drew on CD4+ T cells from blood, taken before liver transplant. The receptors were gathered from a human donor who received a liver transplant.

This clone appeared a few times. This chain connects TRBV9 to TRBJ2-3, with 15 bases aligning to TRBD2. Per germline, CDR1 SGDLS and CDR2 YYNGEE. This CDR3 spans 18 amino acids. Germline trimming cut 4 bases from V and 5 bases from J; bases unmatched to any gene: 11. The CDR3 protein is CASSLGTSGRRLGDTQYF. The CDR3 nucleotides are TGTGCCAGCAGCCTTGGGACTAGCGGGAGGCGGCTTGGAGATACGCAGTATTTT.

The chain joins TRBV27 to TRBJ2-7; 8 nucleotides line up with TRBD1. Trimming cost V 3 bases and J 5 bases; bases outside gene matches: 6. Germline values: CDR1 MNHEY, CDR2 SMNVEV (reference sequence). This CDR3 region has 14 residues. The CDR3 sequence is CASSFRTGPNEQYF. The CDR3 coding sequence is TGTGCCAGCAGTTTCCGGACAGGGCCTAACGAGCAGTACTTC.

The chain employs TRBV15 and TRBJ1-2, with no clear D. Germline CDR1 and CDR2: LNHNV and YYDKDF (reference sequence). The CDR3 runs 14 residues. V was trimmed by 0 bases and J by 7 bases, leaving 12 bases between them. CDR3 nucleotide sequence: TGTGCCACCAGCAGAGATTTGGCACGGGGTGGCTACACCTTC. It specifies CATSRDLARGGYTF.

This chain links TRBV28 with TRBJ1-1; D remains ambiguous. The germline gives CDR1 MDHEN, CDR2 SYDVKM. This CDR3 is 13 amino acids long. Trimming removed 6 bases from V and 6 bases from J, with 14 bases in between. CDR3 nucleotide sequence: TGTGCCAGCAGGCCCCCCTTGCGTCCTGAAGCTTTCTTT. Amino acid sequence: CASRPPLRPEAFF.

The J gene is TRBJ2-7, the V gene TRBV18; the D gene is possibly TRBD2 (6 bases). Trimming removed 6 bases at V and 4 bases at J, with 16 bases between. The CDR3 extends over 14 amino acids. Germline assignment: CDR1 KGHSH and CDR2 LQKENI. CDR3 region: CASSLRTGEYEQYF. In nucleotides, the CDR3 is TGTGCCAGCTCCCTCAGAACGGGAGAATACGAGCAGTACTTC.